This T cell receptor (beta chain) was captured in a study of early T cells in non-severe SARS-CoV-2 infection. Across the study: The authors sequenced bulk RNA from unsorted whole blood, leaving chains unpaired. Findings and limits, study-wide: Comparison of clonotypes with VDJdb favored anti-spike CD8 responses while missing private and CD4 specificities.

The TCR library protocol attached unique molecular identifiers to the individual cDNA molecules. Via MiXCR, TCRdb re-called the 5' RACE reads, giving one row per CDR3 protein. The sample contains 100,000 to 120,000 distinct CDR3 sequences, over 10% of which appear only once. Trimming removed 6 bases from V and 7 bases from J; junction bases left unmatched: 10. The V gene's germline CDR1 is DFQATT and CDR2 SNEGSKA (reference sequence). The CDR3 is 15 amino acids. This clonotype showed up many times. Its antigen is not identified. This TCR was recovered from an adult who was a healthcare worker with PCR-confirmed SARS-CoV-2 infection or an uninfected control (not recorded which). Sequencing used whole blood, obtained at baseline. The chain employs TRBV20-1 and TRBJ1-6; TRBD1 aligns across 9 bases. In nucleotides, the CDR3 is TGCAGTGCAAGCGGACAGGGGTTAATCAATTCACCCCTCCACTTT. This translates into CSASGQGLINSPLHF.